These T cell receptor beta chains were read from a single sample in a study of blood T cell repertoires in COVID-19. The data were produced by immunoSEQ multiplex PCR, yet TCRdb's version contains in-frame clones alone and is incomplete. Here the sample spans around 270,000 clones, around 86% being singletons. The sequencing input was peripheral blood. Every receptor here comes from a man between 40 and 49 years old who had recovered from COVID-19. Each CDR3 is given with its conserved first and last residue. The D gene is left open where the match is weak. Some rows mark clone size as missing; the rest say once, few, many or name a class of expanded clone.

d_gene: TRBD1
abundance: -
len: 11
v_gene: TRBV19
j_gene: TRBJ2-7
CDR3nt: TGTGCCACGACAGGGCACTACGAGCAGTACTTC
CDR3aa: CATTGHYEQYF

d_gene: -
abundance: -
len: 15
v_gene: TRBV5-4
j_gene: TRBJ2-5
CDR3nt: TGTGCCAGCAGCGAGAGCCTAGCCGCCCAAGAGACCCAGTACTTC
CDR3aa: CASSESLAAQETQYF

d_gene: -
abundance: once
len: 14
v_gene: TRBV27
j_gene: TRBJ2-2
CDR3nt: TGTGCCAGCAGTTTCCGAGGGAACACCGGGGAGCTGTTTTTT
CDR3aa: CASSFRGNTGELFF

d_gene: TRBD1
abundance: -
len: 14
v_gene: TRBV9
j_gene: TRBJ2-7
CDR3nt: TGTGCCAGCAGCGGGGGACAGGGTAGGTACGAGCAGTACTTC
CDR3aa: CASSGGQGRYEQYF

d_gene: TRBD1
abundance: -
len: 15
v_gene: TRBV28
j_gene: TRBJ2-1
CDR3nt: TGTGCCAGCAGCATCTACGGACAGGGGGCCTATGAGCAGTTCTTC
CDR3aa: CASSIYGQGAYEQFF

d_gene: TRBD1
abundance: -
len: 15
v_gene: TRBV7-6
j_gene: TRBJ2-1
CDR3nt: TGTGCCAGCAGCCCTAGCAGGGGGCGCTTAAATGAGCAGTTCTTC
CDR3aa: CASSPSRGRLNEQFF

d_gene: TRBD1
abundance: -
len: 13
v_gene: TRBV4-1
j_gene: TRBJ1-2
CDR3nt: TGCGCCAGCAGCCAAGATCAGGGGGGTGGCTACACCTTC
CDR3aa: CASSQDQGGGYTF

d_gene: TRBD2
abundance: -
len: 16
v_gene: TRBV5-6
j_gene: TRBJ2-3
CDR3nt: TGTGCCAGCAGCTTGGAGGTAGCGGGAGGTGGGGATACGCAGTATTTT
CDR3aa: CASSLEVAGGGDTQYF

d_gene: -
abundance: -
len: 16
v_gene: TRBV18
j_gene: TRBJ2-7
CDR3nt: TGTGCCAGCTCACCAGCGGCCAGCCCGGTGAACTACGAGCAGTACTTC
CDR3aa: CASSPAASPVNYEQYF

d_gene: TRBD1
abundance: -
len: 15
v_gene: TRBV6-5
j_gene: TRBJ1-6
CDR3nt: TGTGCCAGCAGTCTTCGACAGGGCATAGATTCACCCCTCCACTTT
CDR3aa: CASSLRQGIDSPLHF

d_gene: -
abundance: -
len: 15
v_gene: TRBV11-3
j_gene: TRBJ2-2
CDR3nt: TGTGCCAGCAGCCGGGACATGTCGAACACCGGGGAGCTGTTTTTT
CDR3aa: CASSRDMSNTGELFF

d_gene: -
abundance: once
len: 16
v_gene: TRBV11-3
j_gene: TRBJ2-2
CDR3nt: TGTGCCAGCAGCTTAGGGTGGGGCGCGAACACCGGGGAGCTGTTTTTT
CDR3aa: CASSLGWGANTGELFF

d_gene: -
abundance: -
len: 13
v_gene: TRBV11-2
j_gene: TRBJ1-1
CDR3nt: TGTGCCAGCAGCCCCCTGGGGAGGACTGAAGCTTTCTTT
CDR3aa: CASSPLGRTEAFF

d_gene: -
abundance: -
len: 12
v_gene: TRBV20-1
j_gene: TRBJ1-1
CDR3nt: TGCAGTGCTAGTGGGGGGGGCACTGAAGCTTTCTTT
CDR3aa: CSASGGGTEAFF

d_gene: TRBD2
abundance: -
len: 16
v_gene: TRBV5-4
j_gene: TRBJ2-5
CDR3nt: TGTGCCAGCAGCCCCTTGGGACTAGCGGGGCAAGAGACCCAGTACTTC
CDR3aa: CASSPLGLAGQETQYF